The T cell receptor (beta chain) under discussion was sequenced for a study of cytomegalovirus exposure and HLA in healthy donors. Germline-derived CDR1 and CDR2 are SGHTA and FQGNSA. The length of the CDR3 is 15 residues. The trim removed 4 bases at V and 5 bases at J, leaving 7 bases unmatched. Study findings and constraints: Altogether, about 160 TCR beta chains were recorded as cytomegalovirus-associated.

On this clone itself: The antigen is not known.

TCRdb keeps only in-frame clones here, not all; method: immunoSEQ multiplex PCR. The repertoire holds under 80,000 clones, with roughly 95% as singletons. The chain joins TRBV7-2 to TRBJ2-7; 11 bases fit TRBD2. This clonotype was obtained from a woman in her late teens or twenties in good health and CMV-seropositive. Sequenced material: PBMCs. The CDR3 loop reads CASSSLAGARHEQYF. In nucleotides, the CDR3 is TGTGCCAGCAGCTCACTAGCGGGGGCCCGGCACGAGCAGTACTTC.